This passage covers 14 T cell receptor beta chains from one sample sequenced in a study of memory CD4+ T cells and cytomegalovirus serostatus. Single viable CD3+CD4+CD8-CD45RO+ cells were sorted as the memory CD4+ T cells. Sequencing used immunoSEQ multiplex PCR; TCRdb keeps in-frame clones, though not all of them. The table lists tens of thousands of clones, roughly 80% of them singletons. The sequencing input was memory CD4+ T cells from blood. The receptor set was obtained from an adult in good health and CMV-seronegative.

A few counts support this clone. The chain joins TRBV4-1 to TRBJ1-2; the D gene is possibly TRBD1 (6 bases). The germline V and J ends were trimmed by 1 base and 4 bases, with 13 bases remaining between them. Germline assignment: CDR1 MGHRA and CDR2 YSYEKL. This CDR3 has 15 amino acids. CDR3 in amino acids: CASSQGRQASYGYTF. CDR3 coding DNA: TGCGCCAGCAGCCAAGGACGACAGGCCAGCTATGGCTACACCTTC.

The CDR3 coding sequence is TGTGCCAGCAGTTTTGGGAGGGCGGGGGAAAAACTGTTTTTT. It is translated as CASSFGRAGEKLFF. The chain uses TRBV27 and TRBJ1-4; the D is unclear. Deletions cut 3 bases from V and 8 bases from J, with 13 bases between. The CDR3 contains 14 residues. Germline V gene sequence: CDR1 MNHEY, CDR2 SMNVEV (reference sequence).

The rearrangement uses TRBV19 and TRBJ2-6; no definite D call. The ends were cut back, 3 bases at V and 0 bases at J, with 9 bases in the middle. CDR3 size: 16 residues. Germline CDR1 is LNHDA and CDR2 is SQIVND (reference sequence). CDR3 DNA sequence: TGTGCCAGTAGTATTAACCCAAACTCTGGGGCCAACGTCCTGACTTTC. The encoded protein is CASSINPNSGANVLTF. Filled out from reference TRBV19 and TRBJ2-6, the complete variable domain reads DGGITQSPKYLFRKEGQNVTLSCEQNLNHDAMYWYRQDPGQGLRLIYYSQIVNDFQKGDIAEGYSVSREKKESFPLTVTSAQKNPTAFYLCASSINPNSGANVLTFGAGSRLTVL.

V is TRBV2 and J is TRBJ2-3, with D uncertain. This CDR3 comprises 13 residues. Per germline, CDR1 SNHLY and CDR2 FYNNEI. V lost 6 bases and J lost 6, with 13 bases in between. This CDR3 is CASSKEGGDTQYF. The CDR3 region has the DNA TGTGCCAGCAGCAAAGAAGGTGGGGATACGCAGTATTTT.

CDR3 sequence (DNA): TGCGCCAGCAGCCAACATCGGGAGGCGGGACGGTATGAGCAGTTCTTC. Translated: CASSQHREAGRYEQFF. The chain recombines TRBV4-3 with TRBJ2-1; TRBD2 aligns across 7 bases. J gave up 8 bases and V 2 bases, and 12 bases lay outside the gene matches. Germline assignment: CDR1 LGHNA and CDR2 YSLEER. This CDR3 contains 16 residues.

V and J are TRBV19 and TRBJ1-2; D unresolved. V was clipped by 5 bases and J by 7 bases, with 11 bases between them. In germline, CDR1 is LNHDA, CDR2 SQIVND (reference sequence). The CDR3 contains 12 residues. In DNA, the CDR3 is TGTGCCAGTAGTGGAAGACTCGGTGGCTACACCTTC. The encoded protein is CASSGRLGGYTF.

V gene TRBV7-2 combines with J gene TRBJ1-5; D might be TRBD1 (5 bases). Germline V gives CDR1 SGHTA, CDR2 FQGNSA. The CDR3 loop spans 16 amino acids. V lost 2 bases to trimming and J lost 2 bases, with 13 bases between them. In DNA, the CDR3 is TGTGCCAGCAGCTTATGGGGATGGGGCGGCAATCAGCCCCAGCATTTT. It specifies CASSLWGWGGNQPQHF.

The chain joins TRBV9 to TRBJ1-4; weak D call: TRBD1 (5 bases). The CDR3 has 15 residues. Germline CDR1 SGDLS, CDR2 YYNGEE. Trimming removed 0 bases at V and 3 bases at J, with 9 bases between. The DNA for the CDR3 is TGTGCCAGCAGCGTAGCCCCACAGGCTAATGAAAAACTGTTTTTT. Amino acids: CASSVAPQANEKLFF.

V usage is TRBV7-6 and J usage is TRBJ1-4; perhaps TRBD1 as D (5 bases). This CDR3 spans 19 amino acids. CDR1 SGHVS and CDR2 FNYEAQ come from the germline V gene. V was trimmed by 0 bases and J by 0 bases, leaving 17 bases between them. CDR3 region: CASSLALYLGDATNEKLFF. The CDR3 bases are TGTGCCAGCAGCTTAGCGCTGTATCTCGGGGACGCAACTAATGAAAAACTGTTTTTT.

This clone was seen a handful of times. Because it lacks the conserved phenylalanine or tryptophan at the end, this CDR3 is likely a read error. It is unclear where the CDR3 begins or ends on the DNA, so no DNA is shown, and the CDR3 is as TCRdb lists it. J is TRBJ1-1 and V is TRBV9; TRBD1 is the table's D call and was not checked against the DNA. The length of the CDR3 is 8 amino acids, counting both ends. CDR1 and CDR2 (germline): SGDLS, YYNGEE. This chain's CDR3 is CASSSDRE.

The gene calls are TRBV4-2 and TRBJ1-2, with D possibly being TRBD1 (6 bases). The CDR3 is 16 amino acids. Trimming removed 2 bases from V and 5 bases from J, with 18 bases in between. CDR1 is LGHNA, CDR2 YNFKEQ, per germline. The CDR3 DNA follows: TGTGCCAGCAGCCAAACCCAAAACTCGGGGGCGTATGGCTACACCTTC. Encoded protein: CASSQTQNSGAYGYTF.

The chain recombines TRBV29-1 with TRBJ2-5, with D perhaps being TRBD1 or TRBD2 (5 bases each). The CDR3 is made up of 15 amino acids. Deletions cut 3 bases from V and 1 base from J, with 15 bases between. The V gene's germline CDR1 is SQVTM and CDR2 ANQGSEA. The CDR3 protein is CSVEGDPKLQETQYF. DNA of the CDR3: TGCAGCGTTGAGGGGGACCCAAAACTCCAAGAGACCCAGTACTTC.

The J gene is TRBJ2-7, the V gene TRBV5-1, with D possibly matching TRBD1 (6 bases). CDR1 is SGHRS, CDR2 YFSETQ, per germline. With 5 bases removed from V and 4 bases from J, the gap between germline ends came to 13 bases. The CDR3 loop spans 13 amino acids. The CDR3 DNA sequence: TGCGCCAGCAGGCCGGGACAAGGATACGAGCAGTACTTC. Its protein product is CASRPGQGYEQYF. The whole variable domain, filled in from reference TRBV5-1 and TRBJ2-7, reads KAGVTQTPRYLIKTRGQQVTLSCSPISGHRSVSWYQQTPGQGLQFLFEYFSETQRNKGNFPGRFSGRQFSNSRSEMNVSTLELGDSALYLCASRPGQGYEQYFGPGTRLTVT.

As regards this clone: At one end, the junction sequence differs from germline, possibly due to a read error. The chain has TRBV6-6 and TRBJ2-1; tentative D call: TRBD2 (6 bases). Germline CDR1 is MNHNY and CDR2 is SVGAGI (reference sequence). This CDR3 has 11 amino acids. Here the CDR3 DNA reads TGTGCCAGCAGTTCTGTGGGAGGTTCTCTCTTC. Encoded protein: CASSSVGGSLF.